Shown below are 5 T cell receptor beta chains from a single sample sequenced in a study of CD8+CD57+ T cells in acquired aplastic anemia. The patients chosen for sequencing had shown expansion of CD8+CD57+ cells (detected by flow cytometry). Genomic DNA constituted the template upon which TCR beta VDJ and CDR3 profiling was performed. TCRdb ran MiXCR on the reads and lists one entry per CDR3 protein. The sample holds over 150,000 distinct CDR3 sequences, about three fifths seen once. Sequencing input: sorted CD4+, CD8+, or CD8+CD57+ T cells (not recorded which) from PBMCs. All receptors derive from a human donor with aplastic anemia.

This clonotype was seen a few times. The V call is TRBV2, the J call TRBJ1-6; 9 bases agree with TRBD1. With V trimmed by 6 bases and J by 9 bases, 6 bases remained unmatched. The CDR3 totals 14 residues. From germline, CDR1 is SNHLY and CDR2 FYNNEI. The CDR3 DNA reads as TGTGCCAGCAGGGGGACAGGGTCAAGTTCACCCCTCCACTTT. Translation: CASRGTGSSSPLHF. The whole variable domain, filled in from reference TRBV2 and TRBJ1-6, reads EPEVTQTPSHQVTQMGQEVILRCVPISNHLYFYWYRQILGQKVEFLVSFYNNEISEKSEIFDDQFSVERPDGSNFTLKIRSTKLEDSAMYFCASRGTGSSSPLHFGNGTRLTVT.

This sequence joins TRBV7-6 and TRBJ2-7, with 8 nucleotides matching TRBD1. Germline CDR1 is SGHVS and CDR2 is FNYEAQ. V lost 5 bases and J lost 5; bases outside the gene matches: 8. The CDR3 spans 14 residues. CDR3 nucleotides: TGTGCCAGCAGCGCCCGGACAGGGTCCGACGAGCAGTACTTC. Amino acid sequence: CASSARTGSDEQYF.

As DNA, the CDR3 is TGTGCCAGCAGCCAAGGTGGTGGCTACACCTTC. Translating gives CASSQGGGYTF. The chain uses TRBV4-2 and TRBJ1-2; no firm D call. Germline assignment: CDR1 LGHNA and CDR2 YNFKEQ. Trimming took off 1 base at V and 7 bases at J, with 4 bases between the two ends. The CDR3 covers 11 residues.

DNA for the CDR3: TGTGCCACCAGTGTCCTACAGGGACAGGGGGATTCACCCCTCCACTTT. This codes for CATSVLQGQGDSPLHF. The V and J genes are TRBV24-1 and TRBJ1-6; TRBD1 matches at 11 bases. Germline V gives CDR1 KGHDR, CDR2 SFDVKD. The J segment lost 8 bases and the V segment lost 5 bases, leaving 7 bases of the junction unmatched. CDR3 length: 16 residues.

This clonotype showed up just once. CDR3 protein: CASRAGDSYNEQFF. In DNA form, the CDR3 reads TGCGCCAGCAGGGCGGGAGACTCCTACAATGAGCAGTTCTTC. The V call is TRBV10-2, the J call TRBJ2-1; 7 nucleotides match TRBD2. Germline CDR1 is WSHSY and CDR2 is SAAADI. The CDR3 covers 14 residues. The ends lost 6 bases at V and 0 bases at J; junction bases unmatched: 2.